This is a list of T cell receptor beta chains from one sample in a study of T-cell reconstitution after alpha-beta-depleted transplantation in children. TCRdb independently ran MiXCR on the PCR reads; one entry per CDR3 protein. Here the sample spans some 600,000 distinct CDR3 sequences, under 15% being singletons. Source: PBMCs, mostly from graft donor cells, taken 360 days after TCRalphabeta/CD19-depleted stem cell transplant. These receptors all come from a male patient younger than 18 who had a stem cell transplant for acute myeloid leukemia, so the T cells may come from the graft donor. The conserved cysteine and the conserved F or W are not part of the CDR3 here. D genes are given only for firm matches.

cdr3_aa	j_call	d_call	v_call
ASSPSSGTSPYEQY	TRBJ2-7	TRBD2	TRBV9
ASSLVWLGTERRGPAYEQY	TRBJ2-7	TRBD1	TRBV11-2
ASSSEGQLGNEQF	TRBJ2-1	.	TRBV4-3
ASGRSIYEQY	TRBJ2-7	TRBD2	TRBV19
ASSTTYSDTQY	TRBJ2-3	.	TRBV5-1
ASSPTGQGVAYEQY	TRBJ2-7	TRBD1	TRBV28
ASSSHVATDMQY	TRBJ2-3	.	TRBV7-8
ASSFPSFPQGASNQPQH	TRBJ1-5	TRBD1	TRBV7-3
ASSQASQGAGYEQY	TRBJ2-7	TRBD1	TRBV4-3
ASSFEGRSEQY	TRBJ2-7	.	TRBV7-8
ASSTRWGEEAF	TRBJ1-1	.	TRBV5-5
ASSPTGGLAQY	TRBJ2-5	TRBD1	TRBV27
ASSLVSGMSTGELF	TRBJ2-2	TRBD2	TRBV5-1
ASSPHRLRSNTGELF	TRBJ2-2	.	TRBV6-1
ASSWGLTGGKLF	TRBJ1-4	TRBD1	TRBV27
ASTLAGTGYQETQY	TRBJ2-5	TRBD1	TRBV6-2/TRBV6-3
SVDRGVNEQY	TRBJ2-7	TRBD2	TRBV29-1
ASSYGDRAHYEQY	TRBJ2-7	.	TRBV21-1
ASAVGSGELF	TRBJ2-2	.	TRBV5-1
SAGWANTADYEQY	TRBJ2-7	.	TRBV29-1
ARNTDTQY	TRBJ2-3	.	TRBV7-3
ASSKAGSTNYGYT	TRBJ1-2	.	TRBV21-1
ASSWTGGPYEQY	TRBJ2-7	TRBD1	TRBV5-1
ASTTSGRDPSAYNEQF	TRBJ2-1	TRBD2	TRBV11-2
ASSLLLRGEQF	TRBJ2-1	.	TRBV7-2
AIIDSGKAGIEQF	TRBJ2-1	TRBD2	TRBV10-3
ARSTPSGMGTDTQY	TRBJ2-3	TRBD2	TRBV7-9
AISGQKDRGSYEQY	TRBJ2-7	TRBD1	TRBV10-3
SARDPLAAPSGYEQY	TRBJ2-7	TRBD2	TRBV20-1
ASRSSRGGTGELF	TRBJ2-2	.	TRBV7-9
ARQPMTSGSPPNTGELF	TRBJ2-2	TRBD2	TRBV6-1
ASSPPELAGGSEQY	TRBJ2-7	TRBD2	TRBV18
SARDVLAFSTDTQY	TRBJ2-3	.	TRBV20-1
ASSQGLEPWFNEQF	TRBJ2-1	.	TRBV3-1
ASSLRTSSQGQF	TRBJ2-1	TRBD2	TRBV11-2